This TCR beta chain was sequenced during a study of blood T cell repertoires in COVID-19. The V end lost 4 bases, the J end lost 5 bases, and 15 bases lay between the germline ends. The germline CDR1 and CDR2 sequences are MGHRA and YSYEKL. This CDR3 has 16 residues. Profiling relied on immunoSEQ multiplex PCR, and the TCRdb table lists in-frame clones only, not all of them. Here the sample spans 200,000 to 300,000 clones, approximately 85% being singletons. The V call is TRBV4-1, the J call TRBJ1-6; D may be TRBD1 (5 bases). This receptor was identified in a woman in her sixties or seventies with active or convalescent COVID-19. The material sequenced was peripheral blood. The CDR3 DNA reads TGCGCCAGCAGCCCACGCGGGGGTTGGAATAATTCACCCCTCCACTTT. It specifies CASSPRGGWNNSPLHF.